The source of this T cell receptor (beta chain) is a study of blood T cell repertoires in COVID-19. Only in-frame clones appear in the TCRdb table, and some are missing; sequencing was by immunoSEQ multiplex PCR. The sample lists around 150,000 clones; 70% to 90% were seen once. Germline CDR1 and CDR2: MDHEN and SYDVKM. This CDR3 is built from 14 residues. The ends were cut back, 6 bases at V and 3 bases at J, with 14 bases in the middle. This sequence joins TRBV28 and TRBJ1-2, with D hard to call. The sequence derives from a human donor in a cohort sampled during active COVID-19. The sample taken for sequencing was peripheral blood. The DNA for the CDR3 is TGTGCCAGCAGCCTTCTGAGTACAGACTATGGCTACACCTTC. Translation: CASSLLSTDYGYTF.